Reported below is one TCR beta chain. Its target is unknown. V lost 4 bases to trimming and J lost 2 bases; unmatched junction nucleotides: 1. From germline, CDR1 is SNHLY and CDR2 FYNNEI. The CDR3 sequence is 13 residues long. This entry comes from a study of OX40 agonist ivuxolimab in advanced cancers. Study-wide results and caveats: There was clonal expansion of CD4+ and CD8+ blood T cells by week 6 at 0.1 to 3.0 mg/kg.

Data came from immunoSEQ multiplex PCR; TCRdb stores just in-frame clones and leaves some out. The table includes tens of thousands of clones, around 90% detected once. The chain joins TRBV2 to TRBJ2-7, with 8 positions matching TRBD1. The starting material was CD4+ or CD8+ T cells sorted from blood, obtained in a trial of the OX40 agonist ivuxolimab. This receptor was taken from an adult with an advanced solid tumor such as melanoma, head and neck, liver or kidney cancer. DNA of the CDR3: TGTGCCAGCAGTGGGGGACAGGCCTACGAGCAGTACTTC. This codes for CASSGGQAYEQYF.